Listed here is a single T cell receptor (beta chain). The record originates from a study of siplizumab effects on memory and regulatory T cells. Data came from immunoSEQ multiplex PCR; TCRdb stores just in-frame clones and leaves some out. The sample consists of roughly 92,000 clones, 85% to 95% of them appearing once. This TCR derives from a human donor in good health. Input material: non-Treg CD4+ T cells sorted from blood.

The CDR3: CASSRGTGNQPQHF. The CDR3, as DNA: TGCGCCAGCAGCCGGGGGACAGGGAATCAGCCCCAGCATTTT. The genes are TRBV5-1 and TRBJ1-5; 9 positions agree with TRBD1. V was pared by 4 bases and J by 4 bases, with 3 bases of the junction left unmatched. CDR3 length equals 14 residues. The V gene's germline CDR1 is SGHRS and CDR2 YFSETQ.